The 28 T cell receptor beta chains in this list originate from one sample, sequenced in a study of shared clonotypes between healthy human individuals. Produced via immunoSEQ multiplex PCR; TCRdb's table is partial and in-frame only. The sample includes roughly 2.2 million clones, over 90% of them seen just once. Sample: naive CD4+ T cells from PBMCs. Subset denoted: CD45RA+ positively selected. The receptors were sampled from a young man in good health. Some clones in this sample may be carry-over from other donors' samples.

This chain connects TRBV6-6 to TRBJ2-7; 12 positions agree with TRBD2. There are 16 residues in the CDR3. Germline CDR1 is MNHNY and CDR2 is SVGAGI (reference sequence). V gave up 2 bases and J gave up 1 base; unmatched junction bases: 3. The CDR3 sequence is CASSYATSGRSYEQYF. DNA of the CDR3: TGTGCCAGCAGTTACGCCACTAGCGGGAGGTCCTACGAGCAGTACTTC.

The chain has TRBV16 and TRBJ2-4; D remains unclear. The CDR3 has 11 residues. V gave up 1 base and J gave up 8 bases, with 3 bases separating them. The germline V gene encodes CDR1 KGHSY and CDR2 FQNENV. CDR3 DNA sequence: TGTGCCAGCAGCCAATGGGACATTCAGTACTTC. The encoded protein is CASSQWDIQYF. Full variable domain (missing parts from reference TRBV16 and TRBJ2-4): GEEVAQTPKHLVRGEGQKAKLYCAPIKGHSYVFWYQQVLKNEFKFLISFQNENVFDETGMPKERFSAKCLPNSPCSLEIQATKLEDSAVYFCASSQWDIQYFGAGTRLSVL.

The CDR3 here is CASSLALTGDNEQFF. The CDR3 nucleotides read TGCGCCAGCAGCTTGGCCTTGACAGGTGACAATGAGCAGTTCTTC. The V call is TRBV5-1, the J call TRBJ2-1; D is perhaps TRBD1 (6 bases). V dropped 0 bases and J dropped 5 bases, with 12 bases sitting between them. CDR3 length: 15 residues. Germline V gene lookup returns CDR1 SGHRS and CDR2 YFSETQ.

This clone occurred a few times. The sample holds other DNA sequences that translate to the same CDR3. The chain recombines TRBV28 with TRBJ1-2, with D tentatively TRBD1 (5 bases). CDR3 size: 12 residues. Germline loops: CDR1 MDHEN, CDR2 SYDVKM. The V gene lost 3 bases and the J gene lost 5 bases, with 7 bases spanning the gap. The CDR3 region is CASSFRQYGYTF. DNA of the CDR3: TGTGCCAGCAGTTTCCGACAGTATGGCTACACCTTC.

Concerning this clone: This may be a read error, as it is one base from a much larger clone. In DNA form, the CDR3 reads TGTGCCAGCAGTTCGAACACTGAAGCTTTCTTT. Its protein is CASSSNTEAFF. The J gene is TRBJ1-1, the V gene TRBV27; D remains ambiguous. CDR3 length equals 11 residues. Germline CDR1 and CDR2: MNHEY and SMNVEV (reference sequence). V was cut by 4 bases and J by 1 base, with 1 base left in between.

The gene calls are TRBV5-1 and TRBJ2-7, with 7 bases matching TRBD1. The germline gives CDR1 SGHRS, CDR2 YFSETQ. Trimming at V came to 0 bases and at J to 3 bases, leaving 6 bases not matched to a gene. This CDR3 spans 15 amino acids. The CDR3 DNA follows: TGCGCCAGCAGCTTGGGAGGGGGCTCCCTCTACGAGCAGTACTTC. Residues: CASSLGGGSLYEQYF.

The chain links TRBV6-1 to TRBJ2-7; D is unresolved. The germline CDR1 and CDR2 sequences are MNHNS and SASEGT. V was cut by 4 bases and J by 1 base, with 8 bases left in between. CDR3 length: 13 amino acids. CDR3 DNA: TGTGCCAGCAGTGCCAGGATATCCTACGAGCAGTACTTC. Its translation is CASSARISYEQYF.

The chain joins TRBV6-6 to TRBJ2-7; the D gene is possibly TRBD2 (6 bases). V was pared by 5 bases and J by 4 bases, with 9 bases between. This CDR3 spans 12 amino acids. CDR1 and CDR2 (germline): MNHNY, SVGAGI (reference sequence). The CDR3 sequence: CASSRSGYEQYF. Here the CDR3 DNA reads TGTGCCAGCAGTCGTAGCGGATACGAGCAGTACTTC.

The rearrangement links TRBV19 to TRBJ2-7, with 9 nucleotides matching TRBD1. This CDR3 spans 10 amino acids. V gave up 7 bases and J gave up 11 bases; unmatched junction bases: 3. Germline-derived CDR1 and CDR2 are LNHDA and SQIVND (reference sequence). DNA of the CDR3: TGTGCCAGTATTAGGACAGGGGAGTACTTC. Translation gives CASIRTGEYF.

The V gene is TRBV7-9, the J gene TRBJ2-7; 9 bases line up with TRBD1. CDR3 length: 13 residues. With 5 bases clipped from V and 9 bases from J, the junction kept 8 bases outside the gene matches. The germline V gene has CDR1 SEHNR and CDR2 FQNEAQ (reference sequence). The CDR3 DNA reads as TGTGCCAGCAGCGACTGGACAGGGGACGTGCAGTACTTC. Amino acids: CASSDWTGDVQYF.

V and J are TRBV6-1 and TRBJ2-5; 8 bases line up with TRBD2. Germline-derived CDR1 and CDR2 are MNHNS and SASEGT. J was trimmed by 3 bases and V by 2 bases; bases with no gene match: 8. This CDR3 contains 16 residues. The CDR3 nucleotides read TGTGCCAGCAGTGAACTTCGGTTAGCGGGAAAAGAGACCCAGTACTTC. Translated: CASSELRLAGKETQYF.

As concerns this clone: Other DNA sequences in this sample translate to the same CDR3. J is TRBJ2-3 and V is TRBV15; no clear D. The V and J ends lost 0 bases and 6 bases respectively, with 7 bases between them. The CDR3 length is 13 residues. Germline CDR1 is LNHNV and CDR2 is YYDKDF (reference sequence). The CDR3 here is CATSRDLRDTQYF. The CDR3 bases are TGTGCCACCAGCAGAGATCTAAGGGATACGCAGTATTTT.

The chain recombines TRBV9 with TRBJ2-1; 10 bases are a match to TRBD2. The germline V gene has CDR1 SGDLS and CDR2 YYNGEE. The CDR3 runs to 15 residues. After removal of 4 bases from V and 6 bases from J, the junction contained 7 bases not matched to a gene. The CDR3 reads CASSLAGARGNEQFF. The CDR3 DNA reads TGTGCCAGCAGCCTAGCGGGGGCCCGTGGCAATGAGCAGTTCTTC.

This clone was seen only once. The chain employs TRBV5-5 and TRBJ2-1; D possibly corresponds to TRBD1 (6 bases). The CDR3 consists of 13 residues. CDR1 is SGHKS, CDR2 YYEKEE, per germline (reference sequence). V lost 5 bases, J lost 8 bases, and 14 bases lay in between. CDR3 in DNA: TGTGCCAGCAGTCTCAGGGGTTTGGATGAGCAGTTCTTC. Translation gives CASSLRGLDEQFF.

This clone was counted once. V and J are TRBV5-1 and TRBJ2-3; 8 bases agree with TRBD2. Per germline, CDR1 SGHRS and CDR2 YFSETQ. CDR3 length: 16 residues. Germline trimming cut 3 bases from V and 1 base from J; bases unmatched to any gene: 7. CDR3 nucleotide sequence: TGCGCCAGCAGCTCGGGAGGGGGGAGTGGCACAGATACGCAGTATTTT. Residues: CASSSGGGSGTDTQYF.

This clone was detected only a few times. This chain uses TRBV9 with TRBJ1-1, with D possibly being TRBD1 (5 bases). The CDR3 runs to 13 residues. CDR1 SGDLS and CDR2 YYNGEE come from the germline V gene. Deletions cut 2 bases from V and 4 bases from J, with 9 bases between. The DNA for the CDR3 is TGTGCCAGCAGCGTGGAGAGGGGCACTGAAGCTTTCTTT. Translation: CASSVERGTEAFF.

The chain combines TRBV5-4 with TRBJ2-7; 9 bases are shared with TRBD2. Germline V CDR1 and CDR2: SGHNT, YYREEE (reference sequence). The CDR3 spans 15 residues. Trimming at V came to 0 bases and at J to 4 bases, leaving 5 bases not matched to a gene. DNA for the CDR3: TGTGCCAGCAGCTTGGTATCTAGCGGGGCTTACGAGCAGTACTTC. This sequence encodes CASSLVSSGAYEQYF.

The V gene is TRBV6-1, the J gene TRBJ1-1, with D hard to call. CDR1 and CDR2 from the germline V gene are MNHNS and SASEGT. V lost 2 bases and J lost 6, with 13 bases in between. This CDR3 is built from 14 residues. CDR3 residues: CASSELIAASEAFF. The DNA of the CDR3 is TGTGCCAGCAGTGAATTAATAGCGGCCTCTGAAGCTTTCTTT.

This chain's CDR3 is CASSTSGRVSGEQYF. The CDR3 DNA follows: TGTGCCAGCAGCACTAGCGGGAGAGTATCGGGAGAGCAGTACTTC. This chain connects TRBV5-4 to TRBJ2-7; 11 bases align to TRBD2. Unmatched junction bases numbered 10, after V lost 4 bases and J lost 7 bases. The CDR3 has 15 amino acids. CDR1 is SGHNT and CDR2 is YYREEE in the germline V gene (reference sequence).

The chain recombines TRBV28 with TRBJ1-1; D is perhaps TRBD1 (5 bases). The CDR3 extends over 12 amino acids. Deletions cut 5 bases from V and 7 bases from J, with 11 bases between. Germline V gives CDR1 MDHEN, CDR2 SYDVKM. The CDR3: CASSPSQVEAFF. In DNA, the CDR3 is TGTGCCAGCAGTCCGTCACAGGTTGAAGCTTTCTTT. Based on the CDR3 plus reference TRBV28 and TRBJ1-1, the full variable domain is DVKVTQSSRYLVKRTGEKVFLECVQDMDHENMFWYRQDPGLGLRLIYFSYDVKMKEKGDIPEGYSVSREKKERFSLILESASTNQTSMYLCASSPSQVEAFFGQGTRLTVV.

This clone was seen just once. V usage is TRBV18 and J usage is TRBJ2-1; the D gene could be TRBD1 or TRBD2 (5 bases each). The germline V gene encodes CDR1 KGHSH and CDR2 LQKENI. The CDR3 covers 14 residues. Trimming shortened V by 4 bases and J by 7 bases, and 14 bases separated the two germline ends. The CDR3 sequence: CASSLQGTSNEQFF. The CDR3 DNA sequence: TGTGCCAGCTCACTACAAGGGACCTCGAATGAGCAGTTCTTC.

The V gene is TRBV4-2, the J gene TRBJ2-7; 12 nucleotides line up with TRBD2. This CDR3 spans 18 amino acids. Germline loops: CDR1 LGHNA, CDR2 YNFKEQ. Trimming at V came to 0 bases and at J to 7 bases, leaving 13 bases not matched to a gene. CDR3 DNA sequence: TGTGCCAGCAGCCAAGATCAGGGGGCCCTAGCGGGAGGGAAGGAGCAGTACTTC. This translates into CASSQDQGALAGGKEQYF.

This rearrangement joins TRBV9 to TRBJ2-1; the match to TRBD2 covers 8 bases. Trimming cost V 4 bases and J 8 bases; bases outside gene matches: 8. This CDR3 spans 14 amino acids. The germline V gene encodes CDR1 SGDLS and CDR2 YYNGEE. The CDR3 here is CASSSSGSVDEQFF. The CDR3 DNA reads as TGTGCCAGCAGCAGCAGCGGGAGTGTGGATGAGCAGTTCTTC.

The rearrangement uses TRBV27 and TRBJ1-3, with D uncertain. V was trimmed by 5 bases and J by 3 bases, leaving 8 bases between them. CDR1 and CDR2 from the germline V gene are MNHEY and SMNVEV (reference sequence). This CDR3 has 13 residues. The CDR3 sequence is CASSPELGNTIYF. The CDR3 nucleotides read TGTGCCAGCAGTCCGGAACTTGGAAACACCATATATTTT.

The gene calls are TRBV19 and TRBJ2-7, with TRBD1 identical over 9 bases. Germline V gene sequence: CDR1 LNHDA, CDR2 SQIVND (reference sequence). CDR3 length: 15 residues. Trimming removed 1 base from V and 3 bases from J; junction bases left unmatched: 4. CDR3 sequence: CASSIVGTGYYEQYF. Here the CDR3 DNA reads TGTGCCAGTAGTATAGTTGGGACAGGGTACTACGAGCAGTACTTC. Based on the CDR3 plus reference TRBV19 and TRBJ2-7, the full variable domain is DGGITQSPKYLFRKEGQNVTLSCEQNLNHDAMYWYRQDPGQGLRLIYYSQIVNDFQKGDIAEGYSVSREKKESFPLTVTSAQKNPTAFYLCASSIVGTGYYEQYFGPGTRLTVT.

This clone has only a few counts. V gene TRBV27 combines with J gene TRBJ1-5, with 10 bases matching TRBD1. This CDR3 contains 15 residues. With 5 bases clipped from V and 1 base from J, the junction kept 2 bases outside the gene matches. The V gene's germline CDR1 is MNHEY and CDR2 SMNVEV (reference sequence). The CDR3 sequence is CASSMTGGSNQPQHF. DNA for the CDR3: TGTGCCAGCAGTATGACAGGGGGCAGCAATCAGCCCCAGCATTTT.

This chain joins TRBV6-1 and TRBJ2-3; D is perhaps TRBD1 or TRBD2 (5 bases each). The CDR3 has 14 residues. Per the germline V gene, CDR1 is MNHNS and CDR2 is SASEGT. Deletions cut 4 bases from V and 0 bases from J, with 8 bases between. The chain's CDR3 is CASSAGLSTDTQYF. The DNA of the CDR3 is TGTGCCAGCAGTGCGGGGCTGAGCACAGATACGCAGTATTTT.

J is TRBJ2-2 and V is TRBV5-4; the D is unclear. The ends were cut back, 3 bases at V and 0 bases at J, with 15 bases in the middle. The V gene's germline CDR1 is SGHNT and CDR2 YYREEE (reference sequence). The length of the CDR3 is 17 residues. This CDR3 reads CASSSGGFLANTGELFF. CDR3 DNA sequence: TGTGCCAGCAGCTCCGGTGGATTTCTCGCGAACACCGGGGAGCTGTTTTTT.